A single sample gave rise to the 22 T cell receptor beta chains below, sequenced in a study of blood T cell repertoires in COVID-19. The repertoire was sequenced with immunoSEQ multiplex PCR; TCRdb's copy has only in-frame clones and lacks some. Among 80,000 or so clones listed, approximately 80% were seen once. Sequencing input: peripheral blood. Receptor source: a woman older than 75 with acute or convalescent COVID-19.

The rearrangement joins TRBV6-5 to TRBJ1-3, with 7 bases aligning to TRBD1. Per germline, CDR1 MNHEY and CDR2 SVGAGI. V was clipped by 5 bases and J by 2 bases; unmatched bases: 6. This CDR3 spans 15 amino acids. CDR3 protein: CASSRQGSTGNTIYF. The CDR3 DNA follows: TGTGCCAGCAGTCGACAGGGCTCCACTGGAAACACCATATATTTT.

This chain joins TRBV10-2 and TRBJ2-2; D may be TRBD2 (5 bases). The CDR3 spans 15 residues. Germline V CDR1 and CDR2: WSHSY, SAAADI. The V and J ends lost 11 bases and 2 bases respectively, with 18 bases between them. The CDR3 reads CASHVGDVNTGELFF. The CDR3 bases are TGCGCCTCCCATGTGGGAGACGTAAACACCGGGGAGCTGTTTTTT.

This chain uses TRBV25-1 with TRBJ1-3; D remains ambiguous. The CDR3 totals 14 residues. Germline V CDR1 and CDR2: MGHDK, SYGVNS. Trimming stripped 2 bases from V and 1 base from J, with 6 bases between. CDR3 region: CASSEESSGNTIYF. The CDR3 nucleotides are TGTGCCAGCAGTGAAGAGAGTTCTGGAAACACCATATATTTT.

The rearrangement uses TRBV7-9 and TRBJ2-3, with a possible D match to TRBD1 (6 bases). Trimming took off 1 base at V and 6 bases at J, with 14 bases between the two ends. This CDR3 is built from 15 residues. Germline lookup yields CDR1 SEHNR and CDR2 FQNEAQ (reference sequence). As DNA, the CDR3 is TGTGCCAGCAGCTTAGTTACAGGGTTAGCGGATACGCAGTATTTT. The encoded protein is CASSLVTGLADTQYF.

The chain joins TRBV7-2 to TRBJ2-5; D is perhaps TRBD1 (6 bases). Per the germline V gene, CDR1 is SGHTA and CDR2 is FQGNSA. CDR3 length: 13 amino acids. Trimming took off 5 bases at V and 5 bases at J, with 12 bases between the two ends. The CDR3 sequence: CASSQGHVETQYF. The CDR3 nucleotides are TGTGCCAGCAGCCAGGGACATGTGGAGACCCAGTACTTC.

This clone was seen more than once but under ten times. This sequence joins TRBV6-6 and TRBJ1-5; 10 bases agree with TRBD1. Germline V lookup: CDR1 MNHNY, CDR2 SVGAGI (reference sequence). This CDR3 has 16 amino acids. V gave up 5 bases and J gave up 2 bases; unmatched junction bases: 6. CDR3 in DNA: TGTGCCAGCAGTCCCCGGGACAGGGGTCGCAATCAGCCCCAGCATTTT. Translation gives CASSPRDRGRNQPQHF.

V is TRBV19 and J is TRBJ1-6; TRBD1 matches at 10 bases. Germline assignment: CDR1 LNHDA and CDR2 SQIVND (reference sequence). J lost 11 bases, V lost 5 bases, and 9 bases had no gene match. This CDR3 is built from 15 residues. DNA of the CDR3: TGTGCCAGTAGTCAATCGGGACAGGGGAGTACACCCCTCCACTTT. Amino acids: CASSQSGQGSTPLHF.

The rearrangement links TRBV18 to TRBJ2-1, with D perhaps TRBD2 (5 bases). CDR1 KGHSH and CDR2 LQKENI come from the germline V gene. V was pared by 6 bases and J by 7 bases, with 7 bases between. This CDR3 spans 11 amino acids. CDR3: CASSGKNEQFF. The DNA for the CDR3 is TGTGCCAGCTCCGGGAAAAATGAGCAGTTCTTC.

J is TRBJ2-1 and V is TRBV9; D is perhaps TRBD2 (5 bases). The CDR3 totals 16 residues. Between the trimmed V and J ends, which lost 0 bases and 3 bases, there was a span of 13 bases. From germline, CDR1 is SGDLS and CDR2 YYNGEE. The CDR3 region is CASSVGGSSSYNEQFF. CDR3 bases: TGTGCCAGCAGCGTAGGTGGGTCTAGCAGCTACAATGAGCAGTTCTTC.

The chain has TRBV4-1 and TRBJ1-6; D gene uncertain. The germline V gene encodes CDR1 MGHRA and CDR2 YSYEKL. The ends were cut back, 6 bases at V and 5 bases at J, with 8 bases in the middle. The CDR3 loop spans 13 amino acids. This CDR3 reads CASRTRNNSPLHF. The CDR3 bases are TGCGCCAGCAGGACAAGAAATAATTCACCCCTCCACTTT.

There are a few counts of this clone. The chain recombines TRBV7-2 with TRBJ2-7, with D tentatively TRBD2 (5 bases). This CDR3 has 12 residues. V lost 3 bases to trimming and J lost 3 bases, with 6 bases between them. Germline CDR1 and CDR2: SGHTA and FQGNSA. As DNA, the CDR3 is TGTGCCAGCAGCTTTCGGGACTACGAGCAGTACTTC. Translating it yields CASSFRDYEQYF. The entire variable domain, with the rest obtained from reference TRBV7-2 and TRBJ2-7, is as follows: GAGVSQSPSNKVTEKGKDVELRCDPISGHTALYWYRQSLGQGLEFLIYFQGNSAPDKSGLPSDRFSAERTGGSVSTLTIQRTQQEDSAVYLCASSFRDYEQYFGPGTRLTVT.

The CDR3 region is CASSSTPGHIYGYTF. The CDR3 DNA follows: TGTGCCAGCAGTTCCACCCCAGGACACATCTATGGCTACACCTTC. This chain uses TRBV27 with TRBJ1-2; perhaps TRBD1 as D (5 bases). CDR3 length: 15 residues. Per germline, CDR1 MNHEY and CDR2 SMNVEV (reference sequence). Trimming took off 4 bases at V and 4 bases at J, with 16 bases between the two ends.

This clone was seen once. V gene TRBV3-1 (or the pseudogene TRBV3-2) combines with J gene TRBJ1-6; TRBD1 might be the D (6 bases). Looked up from germline, CDR1 is LGHDT and CDR2 is YNNKEL (reference sequence). This CDR3 spans 15 amino acids. Trimming left V 4 bases short and J 7 bases short, with 14 bases between. This CDR3 is CASSRVGQKNSPLHF. CDR3 DNA sequence: TGTGCCAGCAGCCGGGTAGGACAGAAAAATTCACCCCTCCACTTT.

The J gene is TRBJ1-6, the V gene TRBV2; 8 bases agree with TRBD1. This CDR3 has 15 amino acids. Trimming at V came to 5 bases and at J to 9 bases, leaving 9 bases not matched to a gene. In germline, CDR1 is SNHLY, CDR2 FYNNEI. The CDR3 DNA is TGTGCCAGCAGTCTTACCGGGACAGGAGCTTCACCCCTCCACTTT. Translated: CASSLTGTGASPLHF.

The chain employs TRBV6-5 and TRBJ2-7; TRBD1 is a possible D gene (5 bases). CDR3 length equals 15 residues. Germline V gene lookup returns CDR1 MNHEY and CDR2 SVGAGI. Between the trimmed V and J ends, which lost 7 bases and 6 bases, there was a span of 22 bases. CDR3 amino acids: CASNLRQGSRSEQYF. The CDR3 coding sequence is TGTGCCAGCAATTTACGCCAGGGTTCGAGAAGCGAGCAGTACTTC.

The chain has TRBV5-1 and TRBJ1-1, with TRBD1 matching over 9 bases. Germline values: CDR1 SGHRS, CDR2 YFSETQ. V lost 5 bases, J lost 3 bases, and 2 bases stayed unmatched. The CDR3 sequence is 13 residues long. Here the CDR3 reads CASSRTGDTEAFF. The CDR3 nucleotides read TGCGCCAGCAGTAGGACAGGGGACACTGAAGCTTTCTTT.

The table lists this clone with a few counts. CDR3 sequence (DNA): TGTGCCAGCAGCATAGACCCCAGGAACACCGGGGAGCTGTTTTTT. Protein: CASSIDPRNTGELFF. This chain links TRBV9 with TRBJ2-2; D ambiguous. This CDR3 comprises 15 residues. Trimming shortened V by 4 bases and J by 1 base, and 11 bases separated the two germline ends. Germline CDR1 and CDR2: SGDLS and YYNGEE.

The chain combines TRBV6-1 with TRBJ2-7; 8 nucleotides match TRBD1. This CDR3 contains 15 residues. CDR1 MNHNS and CDR2 SASEGT come from the germline V gene. The junction had 8 bases not matched to a gene; V was cut back by 2 bases and J by 5 bases. CDR3 protein: CASSETQQGVHEQYF. The CDR3 bases are TGTGCCAGCAGTGAAACCCAACAGGGGGTACACGAGCAGTACTTC.

The genes are TRBV10-2 and TRBJ1-2; 8 nucleotides align to TRBD1. This CDR3 spans 13 amino acids. In germline, CDR1 is WSHSY, CDR2 SAAADI. V lost 6 bases to trimming and J lost 2 bases; unmatched junction nucleotides: 2. Here the CDR3 DNA reads TGCGCCAGCAGGGACAGGGCAAACTATGGCTACACCTTC. It specifies CASRDRANYGYTF.

This clone was seen once. This chain connects TRBV10-3 to TRBJ2-7; 7 bases agree with TRBD2. Germline V gene lookup returns CDR1 ENHRY and CDR2 SYGVKD. J was trimmed by 1 base and V by 6 bases; bases with no gene match: 15. CDR3 length: 17 amino acids. CDR3 loop: CAIRPDPGRGTSYEQYF. As DNA, the CDR3 is TGTGCCATCAGACCAGACCCTGGGCGGGGGACTTCCTACGAGCAGTACTTC.

V usage is TRBV24-1 and J usage is TRBJ2-2; 8 bases line up with TRBD1. The J segment lost 5 bases and the V segment lost 5 bases, leaving 12 bases of the junction unmatched. This CDR3 comprises 17 residues. CDR1 and CDR2 (germline): KGHDR, SFDVKD. The CDR3 sequence is CATSAVTGVGRTGELFF. Written as DNA, the CDR3 is TGTGCCACCAGTGCTGTGACAGGGGTCGGAAGAACCGGGGAGCTGTTTTTT.

This clone was seen a single time. The chain has TRBV4-2 and TRBJ2-2, with 8 bases aligning to TRBD2. The CDR3 totals 18 residues. Looked up from germline, CDR1 is LGHNA and CDR2 is YNFKEQ. V lost 0 bases, J lost 3 bases, and 9 bases stayed unmatched. DNA of the CDR3: TGTGCCAGCAGCCAAGATTCGGGTACTAGCGGCTACACCGGGGAGCTGTTTTTT. The encoded protein is CASSQDSGTSGYTGELFF.